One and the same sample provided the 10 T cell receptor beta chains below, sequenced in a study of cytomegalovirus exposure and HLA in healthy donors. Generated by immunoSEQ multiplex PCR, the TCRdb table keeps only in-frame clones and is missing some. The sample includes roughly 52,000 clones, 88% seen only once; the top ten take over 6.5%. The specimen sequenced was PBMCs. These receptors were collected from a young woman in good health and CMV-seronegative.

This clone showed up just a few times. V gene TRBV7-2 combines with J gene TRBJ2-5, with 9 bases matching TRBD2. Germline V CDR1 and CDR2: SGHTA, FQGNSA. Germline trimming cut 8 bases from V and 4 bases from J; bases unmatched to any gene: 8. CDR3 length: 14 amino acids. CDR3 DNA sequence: TGTGCCAGCTCAGAGAGCGGGAGGAGAGAGACCCAGTACTTC. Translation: CASSESGRRETQYF.

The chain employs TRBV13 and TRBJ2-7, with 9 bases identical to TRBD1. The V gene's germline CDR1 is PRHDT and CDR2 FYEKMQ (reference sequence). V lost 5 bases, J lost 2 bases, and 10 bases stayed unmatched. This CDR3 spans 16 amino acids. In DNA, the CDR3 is TGTGCCAGCAGCACTTTTGCCGGGACAGGGACCTACGAGCAGTACTTC. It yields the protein CASSTFAGTGTYEQYF.

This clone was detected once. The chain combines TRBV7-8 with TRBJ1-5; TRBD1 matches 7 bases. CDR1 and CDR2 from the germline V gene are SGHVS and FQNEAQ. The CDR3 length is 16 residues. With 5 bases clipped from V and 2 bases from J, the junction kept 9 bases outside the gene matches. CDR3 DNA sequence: TGTGCCAGCAGCGGAGATAGGGACAGCCGCAATCAGCCCCAGCATTTT. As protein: CASSGDRDSRNQPQHF. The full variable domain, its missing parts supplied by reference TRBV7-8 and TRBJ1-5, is GAGVSQSPRYKVAKRGQDVALRCDPISGHVSLFWYQQALGQGPEFLTYFQNEAQLDKSGLPSDRFFAERPEGSVSTLKIQRTQQEDSAVYLCASSGDRDSRNQPQHFGDGTRLSIL.

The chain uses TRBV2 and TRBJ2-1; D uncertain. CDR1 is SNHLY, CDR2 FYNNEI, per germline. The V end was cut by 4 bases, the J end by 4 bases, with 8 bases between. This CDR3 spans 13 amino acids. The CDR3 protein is CASSVFKYNEQFF. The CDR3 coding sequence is TGTGCCAGCAGTGTTTTTAAATACAATGAGCAGTTCTTC.

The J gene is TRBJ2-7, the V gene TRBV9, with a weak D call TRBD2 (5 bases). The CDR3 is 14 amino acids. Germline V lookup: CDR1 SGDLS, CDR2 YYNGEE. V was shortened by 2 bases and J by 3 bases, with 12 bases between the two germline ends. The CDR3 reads CASSVEVGNYEQYF. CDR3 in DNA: TGTGCCAGCAGCGTGGAGGTTGGGAACTACGAGCAGTACTTC.

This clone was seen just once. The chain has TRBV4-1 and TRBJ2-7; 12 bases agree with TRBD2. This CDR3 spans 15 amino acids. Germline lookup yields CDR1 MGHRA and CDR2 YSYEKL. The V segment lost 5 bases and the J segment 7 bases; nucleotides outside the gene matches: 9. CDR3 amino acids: CASSGHGTSGFEQYF. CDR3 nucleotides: TGCGCCAGCAGCGGCCACGGGACTAGCGGGTTTGAGCAGTACTTC.

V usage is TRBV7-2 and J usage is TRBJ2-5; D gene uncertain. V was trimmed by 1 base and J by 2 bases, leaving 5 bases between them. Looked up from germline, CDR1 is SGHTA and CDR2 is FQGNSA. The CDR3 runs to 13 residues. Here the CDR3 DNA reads TGTGCCAGCAGCTTAGTTGTACAAGAGACCCAGTACTTC. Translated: CASSLVVQETQYF.

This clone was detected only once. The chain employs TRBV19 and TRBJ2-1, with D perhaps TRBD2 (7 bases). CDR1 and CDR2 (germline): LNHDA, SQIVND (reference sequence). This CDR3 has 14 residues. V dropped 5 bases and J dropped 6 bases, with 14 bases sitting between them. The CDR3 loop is CASSPRGAVNEQFF. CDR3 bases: TGTGCCAGTAGTCCCCGGGGGGCTGTCAATGAGCAGTTCTTC.

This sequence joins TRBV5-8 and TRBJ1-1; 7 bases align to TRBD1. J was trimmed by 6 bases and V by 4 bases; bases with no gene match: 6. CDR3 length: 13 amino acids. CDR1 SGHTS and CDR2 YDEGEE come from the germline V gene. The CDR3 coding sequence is TGTGCCAGCAGCCACCGGGACAGCGCTGAAGCTTTCTTT. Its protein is CASSHRDSAEAFF.

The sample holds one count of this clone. CDR3 DNA: TGTGCCAGCAGTTCCCGGGACAGGACGGAAAAACTGTTTTTT. This encodes CASSSRDRTEKLFF. The chain has TRBV6-6 and TRBJ1-4; 8 bases map to TRBD1. This CDR3 has 14 residues. Germline-derived CDR1 and CDR2 are MNHNY and SVGAGI (reference sequence). V dropped 4 bases and J dropped 8; count of bases not matched to a gene: 6.